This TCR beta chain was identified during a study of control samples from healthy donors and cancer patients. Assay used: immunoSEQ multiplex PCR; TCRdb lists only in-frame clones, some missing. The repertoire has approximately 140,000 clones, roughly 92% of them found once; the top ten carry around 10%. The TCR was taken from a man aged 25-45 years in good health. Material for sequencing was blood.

The CDR3 nucleotides are TGTGCCAGCATCATAGCGGGAGGGTCGGGTGAGCAGTTCTTC. Translating it yields CASIIAGGSGEQFF. This chain links TRBV27 with TRBJ2-1; 11 bases map to TRBD2. The V gene end was trimmed by 7 bases and the J gene end by 9 bases; junction bases not matched to a gene: 8. Germline V CDR1 and CDR2: MNHEY, SMNVEV (reference sequence). The CDR3 is made up of 14 amino acids.